This T cell receptor beta chain emerged from a study of radiation and T cells in renal cell carcinoma. TCRdb's table, derived via immunoSEQ multiplex PCR, lists solely in-frame clones and lacks some. Here the sample spans around 81,000 clones, around four fifths being singletons. General study findings and limits: Top tumor clonotypes rose in blood 2 weeks post-radiation, then contracted.

Concerning this clone itself: Its specificity is unknown.

The time point denotes: blood 4 weeks post-SBRT, at nephrectomy. Treatment meaning: 15 Gy SBRT to primary tumor, nephrectomy 4 weeks later. Nephrectomy followed 15 Gy stereotactic body radiation by 4 weeks. Clear cell pathology was present in this patient's renal cell carcinoma. The V and J ends lost 5 bases and 6 bases respectively, with 18 bases between them. The CDR3 is 15 residues long. Germline V CDR1 and CDR2: SGHVS, FQNEAQ. This chain connects TRBV7-8 to TRBJ2-3; possible D gene TRBD2, 7 bases. The source of this sequence is a man between 45 and 60 years old with renal cell carcinoma. Sample: blood, taken from a patient whose treatment included radiotherapy and nephrectomy. The DNA for the CDR3 is TGTGCCAGCAGCGGGCGGGGGCCCCATGCGGATACGCAGTATTTT. Protein product: CASSGRGPHADTQYF.